Sequencing of this T cell receptor beta chain was carried out in a study of cytomegalovirus exposure and HLA in healthy donors. Of note for this clone: Antigen: not known.

The study's findings and limits: One cluster of highly shared sequence variants probably arose as a sequencing artifact. Roughly uniform sequencing depth across donors was assumed, possibly incorrectly.

PCR amplification relied on 60 Vbeta primers (plus 13 Jbeta primers). Clones were read by immunoSEQ multiplex PCR, and TCRdb kept only the in-frame ones, dropping some. The profile shows roughly 250,000 clones, around 66% of them singletons. Germline CDR1 is SGHNT and CDR2 is YENEEA. Unmatched junction bases numbered 7, after V lost 5 bases and J lost 5 bases. There are 15 residues in the CDR3. This chain uses TRBV11-3 with TRBJ2-5; 11 positions match TRBD1. The sequenced sample was PBMCs. The clonotype was recovered from a female donor in good health and CMV-seronegative. The CDR3 loop is CASSPMDRGQETQYF. The CDR3 nucleotides are TGTGCCAGCAGCCCCATGGACAGGGGGCAGGAGACCCAGTACTTC.